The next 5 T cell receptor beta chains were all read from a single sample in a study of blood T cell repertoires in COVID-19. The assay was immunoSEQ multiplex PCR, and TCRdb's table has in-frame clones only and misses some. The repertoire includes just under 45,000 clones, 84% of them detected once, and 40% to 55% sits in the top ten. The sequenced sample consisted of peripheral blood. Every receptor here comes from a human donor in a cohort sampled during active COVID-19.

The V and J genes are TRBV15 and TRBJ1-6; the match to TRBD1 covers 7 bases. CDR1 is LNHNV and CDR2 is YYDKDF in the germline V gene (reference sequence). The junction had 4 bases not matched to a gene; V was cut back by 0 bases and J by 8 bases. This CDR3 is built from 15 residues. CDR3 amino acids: CATSRDRGMDSPLHF. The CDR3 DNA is TGTGCCACCAGCAGAGACAGGGGGATGGATTCACCCCTCCACTTT.

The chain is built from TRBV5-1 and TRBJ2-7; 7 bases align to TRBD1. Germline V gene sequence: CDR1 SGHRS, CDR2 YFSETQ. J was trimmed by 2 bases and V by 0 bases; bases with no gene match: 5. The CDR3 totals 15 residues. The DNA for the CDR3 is TGCGCCAGCAGCTTGGCGGACAGGCCTACCTACGAGCAGTACTTC. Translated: CASSLADRPTYEQYF.

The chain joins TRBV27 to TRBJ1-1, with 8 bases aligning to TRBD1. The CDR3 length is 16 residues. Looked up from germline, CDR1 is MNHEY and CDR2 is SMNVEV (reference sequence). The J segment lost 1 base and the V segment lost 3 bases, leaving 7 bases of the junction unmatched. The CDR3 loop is CASSFIQGAGNTEAFF. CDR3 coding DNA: TGTGCCAGCAGTTTTATCCAGGGGGCAGGGAACACTGAAGCTTTCTTT.

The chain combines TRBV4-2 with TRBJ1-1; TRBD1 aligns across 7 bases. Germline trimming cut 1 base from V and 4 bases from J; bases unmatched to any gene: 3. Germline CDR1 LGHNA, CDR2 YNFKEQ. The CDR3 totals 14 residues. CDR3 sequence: CASSQVDRVTEAFF. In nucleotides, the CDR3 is TGTGCCAGCAGCCAAGTCGACAGGGTCACTGAAGCTTTCTTT.

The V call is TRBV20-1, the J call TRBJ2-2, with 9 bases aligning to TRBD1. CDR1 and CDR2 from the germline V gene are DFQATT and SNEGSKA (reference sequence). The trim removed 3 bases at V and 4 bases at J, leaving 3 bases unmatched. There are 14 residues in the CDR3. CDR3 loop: CSASRGQGTGELFF. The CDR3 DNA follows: TGCAGTGCTAGTCGGGGACAGGGCACCGGGGAGCTGTTTTTT.